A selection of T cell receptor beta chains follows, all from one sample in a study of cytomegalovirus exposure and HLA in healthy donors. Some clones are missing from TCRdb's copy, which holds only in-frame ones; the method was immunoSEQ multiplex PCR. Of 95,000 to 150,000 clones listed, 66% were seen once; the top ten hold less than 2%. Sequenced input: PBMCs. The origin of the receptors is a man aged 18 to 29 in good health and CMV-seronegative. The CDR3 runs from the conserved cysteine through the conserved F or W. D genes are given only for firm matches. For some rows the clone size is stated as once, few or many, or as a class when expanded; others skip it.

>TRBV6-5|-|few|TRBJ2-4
TGTGCCAGCAGCTTGTTTACAGGGGCCAAAAACATTCAGTACTTC
CASSLFTGAKNIQYF
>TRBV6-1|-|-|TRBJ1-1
TGTGCCAGCAGGCCCCCGAGGGCCATGAACACTGAAGCTTTCTTT
CASRPPRAMNTEAFF
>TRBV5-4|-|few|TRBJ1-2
TGTGCCAGCAGCTTCGTACAGGGTAACTATGGCTACACCTTC
CASSFVQGNYGYTF
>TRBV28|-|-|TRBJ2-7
TGTGCCAGCAGTCCCTGGACTCTTACCTACGAGCAGTACTTC
CASSPWTLTYEQYF
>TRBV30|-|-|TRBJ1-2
TGTGCCTGGGGTGGGAGGGGGGGATTTTGGGGCTACACCTTC
CAWGGRGGFWGYTF
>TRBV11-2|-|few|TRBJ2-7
TGTGCCAGCAGCCCCCATATCTCTCAGGGCGAGCAGTACTTC
CASSPHISQGEQYF
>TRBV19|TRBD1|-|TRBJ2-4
TGTGCCAGTACCTCCGGGACAGGCTTGCCCGTAGACATTCAGTACTTC
CASTSGTGLPVDIQYF
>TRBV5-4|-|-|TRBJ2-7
TGTGCCAGCAGCGTCGACACCTACGAGCAGTACTTC
CASSVDTYEQYF
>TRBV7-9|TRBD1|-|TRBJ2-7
TGTTCCAGCAGCTTAGAGGGACAGGGCCCCTACGAGCAGTACTTC
CSSSLEGQGPYEQYF
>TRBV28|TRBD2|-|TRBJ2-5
TGTGCCCTCGGGCCCGGGGGGAACCAAGAGACCCAGTACTTC
CALGPGGNQETQYF
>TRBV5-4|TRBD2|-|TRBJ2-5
TGTGCCAGCAGCTTTATCAGCGGGAGGTGGGAGACCCAGTACTTC
CASSFISGRWETQYF
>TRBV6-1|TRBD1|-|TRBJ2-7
TGTGCCAGCAGTGAAGGGGACAGGCAAGACGAGCAGTACTTC
CASSEGDRQDEQYF
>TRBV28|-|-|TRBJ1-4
TGTGCCACCGAGGAAATAGGCGAAAAACTGTTTTTT
CATEEIGEKLFF
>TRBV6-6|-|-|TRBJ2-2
TGTGCCAGCAGTTACGGGGGGGCTGACGGGGAGCTGTTTTTT
CASSYGGADGELFF
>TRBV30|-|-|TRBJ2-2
TGTGCCTGGGCGACTAGTGGCACGGGGGAGCTGTTTTTT
CAWATSGTGELFF
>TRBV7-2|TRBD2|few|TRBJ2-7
TGTGCCAGCAGCCAGACTAGCGGGAGGTTTAACGAGCAGTACTTC
CASSQTSGRFNEQYF
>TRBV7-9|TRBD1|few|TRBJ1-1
TGTGCCACCACCCCAGGGGGCCCCTGTGAAGCTTTCTTT
CATTPGGPCEAFF
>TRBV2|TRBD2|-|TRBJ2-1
TGTGCCAGCAGTCCAAGACTAGCGGGGGCCTATGAGCAGTTCTTC
CASSPRLAGAYEQFF
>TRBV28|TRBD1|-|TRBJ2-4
TGTGCCAGCAGTTTATTGGCTATTGGGGACAGGGGTTCCCTAGCCAAAAACATTCAGTACTTC
CASSLLAIGDRGSLAKNIQYF
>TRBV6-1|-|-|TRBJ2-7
TGTGCCAGCACCGGGACTGTAACCTACGAGCAGTACTTC
CASTGTVTYEQYF
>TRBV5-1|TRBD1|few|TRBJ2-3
TGCGCCAGCAGCTTGGGGGACAGAGGCACAGATACGCAGTATTTT
CASSLGDRGTDTQYF
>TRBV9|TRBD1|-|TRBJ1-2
TGTGCCAGCACGGGACAGCGAAACTATGGCTACACCTTC
CASTGQRNYGYTF
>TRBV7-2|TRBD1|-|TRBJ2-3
TGTGCCAGCAGCCTCCTTGGGACAGGGGGGGCAGATACGCAGTATTTT
CASSLLGTGGADTQYF
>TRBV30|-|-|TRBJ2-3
TGTACCTGGAGTGGGTTCCAGGGTCTGGTCGATACGCAGTATTTT
CTWSGFQGLVDTQYF
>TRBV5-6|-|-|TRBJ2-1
TGTGCCAGCAGCTTGAAAGGGGTGGATGAGCAGTTCTTC
CASSLKGVDEQFF
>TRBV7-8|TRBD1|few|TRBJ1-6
TGTGCCAGCAGCTTAGCCCCGACAGGGGGTGGTAATTCACCCCTCCACTTT
CASSLAPTGGGNSPLHF